This T cell receptor beta chain appears in the sequencing data of a study of blood T cell repertoires in COVID-19. The CDR3 is 14 residues long. The germline CDR1 and CDR2 sequences are LNHNV and YYDKDF (reference sequence). V trimming: 7 bases; J trimming: 7 bases; junction bases outside the gene matches: 7. Original handling: Researchers report that nucleated cell counts were estimated from reference gene primer amplification. The data were produced by immunoSEQ multiplex PCR, yet TCRdb's version contains in-frame clones alone and is incomplete. V, J and clone size are taken as reported in that table, and D and trimming were inferred from the DNA itself. The table has 360,000 or so clones, roughly 87% seen once.

This sequence originates from a woman aged 30 to 39 who had recovered from COVID-19. The chain recombines TRBV15 with TRBJ1-6, with 7 bases that match TRBD1. Sequencing was carried out using PBMCs or T cells enriched from blood (not recorded which). DNA of the CDR3: TGTGCCACCACTCGGGACAGCCGAAATTCACCCCTCCACTTT. Protein product: CATTRDSRNSPLHF.